The clone carrying this T cell receptor beta chain was counted at least ten times. Its antigen is not identified. These data are taken from a study of T-cell reconstitution after alpha-beta-depleted transplantation in children. Construction of the TCRbeta library involved unique molecular identifiers. Each CDR3 protein gets one entry after TCRdb re-called the PCR reads with MiXCR. The repertoire holds about 260,000 distinct CDR3 sequences, with approximately 8.9% as singletons. Study conclusions and caveats: Diversity and T-cell counts at one year after transplant derived mostly from new T cells. At day 60, the high TCRbeta diversity found in some patients originated from recipient T cells and thymic progenitors that had survived. After transplant, at about two months, alpha-beta T cells were reportedly derived from several hundred expanded graft clones.

The sample in question was PBMCs, mostly from graft donor cells, obtained 180 days after TCRalphabeta/CD19-depleted stem cell transplant. The sequence was obtained from a male patient younger than 18 who had a stem cell transplant for acute lymphoblastic leukemia, so the T cells may come from the graft donor.

The CDR3 nucleotides are TGTGCCAGCAGCTTAAGCGGCGACCAGGGGTGGGAGGCCCAGTACTTC. Its translation: CASSLSGDQGWEAQYF. The chain has TRBV7-2 and TRBJ2-5; D tentatively reads TRBD1 or TRBD2 (6 bases each). CDR1 and CDR2 (germline): SGHTA, FQGNSA. CDR3 length equals 16 residues. Between the trimmed V and J ends, which lost 2 bases and 9 bases, there was a span of 22 bases.